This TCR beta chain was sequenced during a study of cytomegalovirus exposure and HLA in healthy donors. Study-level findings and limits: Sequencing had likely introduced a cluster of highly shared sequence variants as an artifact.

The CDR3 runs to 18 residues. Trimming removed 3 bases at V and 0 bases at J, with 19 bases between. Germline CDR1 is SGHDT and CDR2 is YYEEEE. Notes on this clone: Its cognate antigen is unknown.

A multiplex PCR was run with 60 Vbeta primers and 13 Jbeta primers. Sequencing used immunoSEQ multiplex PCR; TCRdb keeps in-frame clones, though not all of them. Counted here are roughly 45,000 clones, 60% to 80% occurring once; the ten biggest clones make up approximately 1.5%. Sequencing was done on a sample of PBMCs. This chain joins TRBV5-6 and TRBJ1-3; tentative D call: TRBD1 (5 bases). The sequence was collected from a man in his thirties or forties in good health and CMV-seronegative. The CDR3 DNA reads TGTGCCAGCAGCTCGTGGGTCAGGGCCCCGAGCTCTGGAAACACCATATATTTT. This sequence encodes CASSSWVRAPSSGNTIYF.